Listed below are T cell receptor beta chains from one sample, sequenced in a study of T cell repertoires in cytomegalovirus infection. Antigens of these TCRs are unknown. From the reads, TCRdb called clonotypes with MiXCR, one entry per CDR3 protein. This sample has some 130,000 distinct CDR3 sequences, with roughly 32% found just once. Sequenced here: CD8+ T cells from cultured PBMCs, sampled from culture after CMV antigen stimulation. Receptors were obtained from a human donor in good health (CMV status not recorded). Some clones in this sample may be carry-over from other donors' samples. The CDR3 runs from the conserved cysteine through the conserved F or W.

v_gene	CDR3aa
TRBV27	CASSRDSYEQYF
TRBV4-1	CASSQASTGTGTQPQHF
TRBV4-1	CASSPSGTGELFF
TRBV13	CASSLNTEGTEAFF
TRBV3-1	CASSLTGLETQYF
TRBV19	CASTFEVSGNTGELFF
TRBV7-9	CASSSDWGDTQYF
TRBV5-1	CASSSAGPGHPYEQYF
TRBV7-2	CASSPGLGWVEQYF
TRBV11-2	CASSSEGQGIYGYTF
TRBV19	CASSISGGSDNEQFF
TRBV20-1	CSATGRFSDEQYF
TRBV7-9	CASKEDGASYNEQFF
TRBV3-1	CASSQDGWEGSTEAFF
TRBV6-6	CASKNTGDSYEQYF
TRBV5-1	CASSLVEWLAGGYNEQFF
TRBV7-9	CASSGDRADTEAFF
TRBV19	CASSPQTIEDTQYF
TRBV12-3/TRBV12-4	CASSQGGWAYGYTF
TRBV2	CASSEKWNEQFF
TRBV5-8	CASSFWPRENIQYF
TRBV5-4	CASSLDSGGGTSSTDTQYF
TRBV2	CASSPTVTVEETQYF
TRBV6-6	CASSYSAPVGSSYNEQFF
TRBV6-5	CASKLAGDTDTQYF
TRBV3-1	CASSQDPLARTDTQYF
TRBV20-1	CSAGTIYGYTF
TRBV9	CASSALGELFF
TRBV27	CASFYGNEQFF
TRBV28	CASSSGFNLDSGANVLTF
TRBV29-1	CSVDFPGESTEAFF
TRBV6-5	CASSYRDRGYTEAFF
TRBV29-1	CSGGQGRYNEQFF
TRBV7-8	CASSLSGIGVSEQFF
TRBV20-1	CSARARIYEQYF
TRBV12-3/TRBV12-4	CASSLVSGGGNEQFF
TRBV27	CASSPQWAVGEKLFF
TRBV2	CASSSDIKPSDTQYF
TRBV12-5	CASGLYQGIYGYTF
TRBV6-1	CASSEAQEREFF
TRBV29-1	CSVEPQVSEAFF
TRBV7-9	CASSLRPGATEAFF
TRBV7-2	CASSSRLISGNTIYF
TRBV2	CASSEPRTSGTNNEQFF
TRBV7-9	CASSLRRGDNEQFF
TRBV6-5	CASSYFWTSGGASEQFF
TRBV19	CASSFAGGLYEQYF
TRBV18	CASSGQHNSPLHF
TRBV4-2	CASSQAPNYEQYF
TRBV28	CASSSLAGPSTDTQYF
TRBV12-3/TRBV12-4	CASSLGLHNEQFF
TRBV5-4	CASSFQNTGELFF
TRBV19	CASGRLDEQYF
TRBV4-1	CASSQYVGAEAFF
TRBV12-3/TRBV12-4	CASRGRGGEETQYF
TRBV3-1	CASSQGRTGNYNEQFF
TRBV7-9	CASSLVGGPDNEQFF